This record looks at one TCR beta chain sequence and its context. What it recognizes is unknown. The record originates from a study of cytomegalovirus exposure and HLA in healthy donors. Study-level information: A subsequent analysis reported that the roughly 120 validation repertoires were produced on the same platform that had also been used for the roughly 670 first-cohort repertoires. Study-level results: Cytomegalovirus association was assigned to approximately 160 TCR beta chains. Specificity for CMV antigens was confirmed in vitro for a few of the CMV-associated chains.

Trimming pared 4 bases from V and 1 base from J, leaving 17 bases between. This CDR3 is 16 amino acids long. Germline V gene data show CDR1 as SNHLY and CDR2 as FYNNEI. Repertoires were generated with immunoSEQ multiplex PCR, while TCRdb's copy carries only in-frame clones and drops some. The sample lists 200,000 to 300,000 clones, about 90% occurring once. The donors belonged to the approximately 120-subject validation cohort, separate from the roughly 600-subject first cohort. Sequences were obtained from PBMCs. The source is a woman aged 30 to 39 in good health and CMV-seropositive. V gene TRBV2 combines with J gene TRBJ2-7; a weak D match, TRBD1 (6 bases). CDR3 sequence: CASSVGFRGESYEQYF. The CDR3 nucleotides read TGTGCCAGCAGTGTTGGTTTCAGGGGCGAATCCTACGAGCAGTACTTC.